A selection of T cell receptor beta chains follows, all from one sample in a study of response to subunit inactivated influenza vaccine. TCRdb used MiXCR to reprocess the RT-PCR reads, holding one entry per CDR3 protein. Of fewer than 200,000 distinct CDR3 sequences in the sample, about 9.3% were seen once. This material consisted of non-naive T cells sorted from PBMCs, taken on the day of vaccination. Receptors were obtained from a man aged 50 to 59 who received an inactivated influenza vaccine. Both conserved end residues are trimmed from each CDR3.

v_gene,j_gene,CDR3aa
TRBV20-1,TRBJ2-7,SASFRGQGFDEQY
TRBV6-1,TRBJ1-3,ASSEDGYSGNTIY
TRBV11-2,TRBJ1-2,ASSLAPANYGYT
TRBV20-1,TRBJ1-1,SARDPRQGGTEAF
TRBV12-3/TRBV12-4,TRBJ2-1,ASSWTSVEQF
TRBV20-1,TRBJ2-7,SARWELAGLSGQY
TRBV7-2,TRBJ2-3,ASSLGLAGTDTQY
TRBV7-9,TRBJ2-3,ASSLLSAGDTQY
TRBV20-1,TRBJ2-5,SARDLLAAHQETQY
TRBV13,TRBJ2-7,ASGISGQGVIEQY
TRBV2,TRBJ2-7,ASRRDSTLSSYEQY
TRBV28,TRBJ2-5,ASSFSGGQTQY
TRBV2,TRBJ2-7,ASSDGGGSYEQY
TRBV5-1,TRBJ2-3,ASSLGYGSTDTQY
TRBV28,TRBJ2-1,ARTGGLSSYNEQF
TRBV7-9,TRBJ2-7,ASSEDPGYYEQY
TRBV4-3,TRBJ2-7,ASSQDLGGDGVYEQY
TRBV20-1,TRBJ2-7,SARDLSSYEQY
TRBV24-1,TRBJ2-5,ATSDTGTQTQY
TRBV7-2,TRBJ2-7,ASSLGQALSYEQY
TRBV20-1,TRBJ2-7,SAEGGASYEQY
TRBV6-2/TRBV6-3,TRBJ2-7,ASSQRAGGPYEQY
TRBV11-2,TRBJ2-7,ASRNTIGTSRTYEQY
TRBV12-3/TRBV12-4,TRBJ2-4,ASRGTGGQSIQY
TRBV20-1,TRBJ2-7,SARSPVYEQY